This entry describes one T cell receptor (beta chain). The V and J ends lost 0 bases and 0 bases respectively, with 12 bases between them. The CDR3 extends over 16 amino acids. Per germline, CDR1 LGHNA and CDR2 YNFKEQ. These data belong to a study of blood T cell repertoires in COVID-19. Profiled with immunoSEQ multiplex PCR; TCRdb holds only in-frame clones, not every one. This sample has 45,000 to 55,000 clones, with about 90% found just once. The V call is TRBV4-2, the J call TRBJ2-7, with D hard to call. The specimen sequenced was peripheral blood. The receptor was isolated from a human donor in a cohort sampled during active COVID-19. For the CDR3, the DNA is TGTGCCAGCAGCCAAGATTCTTCAGCGCGCTCCTACGAGCAGTACTTC. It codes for CASSQDSSARSYEQYF.